These 6 T cell receptor beta chains were sequenced from one sample in a study of cytomegalovirus exposure and HLA in healthy donors. The primer mix had 60 Vbeta and 13 Jbeta primers. TCRdb's table, derived via immunoSEQ multiplex PCR, lists solely in-frame clones and lacks some. This table has over 100,000 clones, approximately 78% appearing once. The sequenced material came from PBMCs. These receptors all come from a woman between 50 and 59 years old in good health and CMV-seropositive.

V usage is TRBV28 and J usage is TRBJ1-6; TRBD1 matches 8 bases. J gave up 7 bases and V 0 bases, and 2 bases lay outside the gene matches. This CDR3 contains 15 residues. Per germline, CDR1 MDHEN and CDR2 SYDVKM. CDR3 region: CASSLWDRVNSPLHF. DNA of the CDR3: TGTGCCAGCAGTTTATGGGACAGGGTGAATTCACCCCTCCACTTT.

The CDR3 nucleotides are TGTGCCAGCCTTGACGGGGGGAGGTCAGATACGCAGTATTTT. Amino acid sequence: CASLDGGRSDTQYF. This sequence joins TRBV2 and TRBJ2-3, with TRBD2 matching over 7 bases. This CDR3 has 14 residues. With 8 bases clipped from V and 4 bases from J, the junction kept 9 bases outside the gene matches. CDR1 is SNHLY, CDR2 FYNNEI, per germline.

This chain joins TRBV19 and TRBJ1-4, with 8 bases aligning to TRBD1. Germline-derived CDR1 and CDR2 are LNHDA and SQIVND (reference sequence). The CDR3 has 15 amino acids. V shed 6 bases and J 4 bases; nucleotides not matched to a gene: 7. CDR3 DNA sequence: TGTGCCAGTAGGGTTGGACAGGGCCATAATGAAAAACTGTTTTTT. Translating gives CASRVGQGHNEKLFF.

V is TRBV5-1 and J is TRBJ2-7; a weak D match, TRBD2 (5 bases). This CDR3 has 13 amino acids. Germline values: CDR1 SGHRS, CDR2 YFSETQ. V lost 1 base, J lost 5 bases, and 10 bases lay in between. CDR3 region: CASSLTSSNEQYF. The CDR3, as DNA: TGCGCCAGCAGCTTGACTTCTAGCAACGAGCAGTACTTC.

The count of this clone is one. This chain links TRBV5-4 with TRBJ1-1, with unresolved D. Trimming left V 0 bases short and J 0 bases short, with 9 bases between. There are 15 residues in the CDR3. The germline gives CDR1 SGHNT, CDR2 YYREEE (reference sequence). The DNA of the CDR3 is TGTGCCAGCAGCTTGGGCCGGACTGTGAACACTGAAGCTTTCTTT. As protein: CASSLGRTVNTEAFF.

This clone was recorded once. The chain combines TRBV5-1 with TRBJ2-7; 11 bases line up with TRBD2. This CDR3 contains 16 residues. Germline V lookup: CDR1 SGHRS, CDR2 YFSETQ. Trimming removed 4 bases from V and 7 bases from J; junction bases left unmatched: 13. As DNA, the CDR3 is TGCGCCAGCAGCACGGACCAGTTAGCGGGAGGGTGGGAGCAGTACTTC. As protein: CASSTDQLAGGWEQYF.